This entry concerns a single T cell receptor (beta chain). Amplification used 60 Vbeta primers and 13 Jbeta primers. The method was immunoSEQ multiplex PCR; TCRdb's version includes in-frame clones alone and lacks a portion of them. Found here are 160,000 or so clones, around 83% of them singletons; the top ten hold roughly 2.3%. Trimming shortened V by 4 bases and J by 8 bases, and 16 bases separated the two germline ends. The V gene's germline CDR1 is SGHKS and CDR2 YYEKEE (reference sequence). The CDR3 spans 14 residues. This sample was taken from a study of cytomegalovirus exposure and HLA in healthy donors.

Sequencing was done on a sample of PBMCs. This receptor was taken from a woman under 30 in good health and CMV-seronegative. The V and J genes are TRBV5-5 and TRBJ2-1, with D perhaps TRBD1 (5 bases). This CDR3 reads CASSTHAGQHEQFF. The CDR3 bases are TGTGCCAGCAGCACGCATGCAGGGCAGCATGAGCAGTTCTTC. The complete variable domain, with remaining parts taken from reference TRBV5-5 and TRBJ2-1, reads DAGVTQSPTHLIKTRGQQVTLRCSPISGHKSVSWYQQVLGQGPQFIFQYYEKEERGRGNFPDRFSARQFPNYSSELNVNALLLGDSALYLCASSTHAGQHEQFFGPGTRLTVL.